These 15 T cell receptor beta chains were all obtained from the same sample, sequenced in a study of shared clonotypes between healthy human individuals. Some clones are missing from TCRdb's copy, which holds only in-frame ones; the method was immunoSEQ multiplex PCR. The profile covers more than 1.2 million clones, with 98% to 99% appearing a single time and approximately 0.4% taken by the ten largest. The specimen was naive CD4+ T cells sorted from blood. Subset defined: CD45RA+ positively selected. Source of these receptors: a man aged 25 to 40 in good health.

The genes are TRBV28 and TRBJ1-2; TRBD1 aligns across 8 bases. The germline V gene has CDR1 MDHEN and CDR2 SYDVKM. J gave up 4 bases and V 9 bases, and 7 bases lay outside the gene matches. The length of the CDR3 is 13 residues. The DNA of the CDR3 is TGTGCCAGTGTGATTCAGGGGGCCTATGGCTACACCTTC. This encodes CASVIQGAYGYTF.

The CDR3 DNA follows: TGTGCCAGCAGCTTACGGGGGGGGCTTGAAGCTTTCTTT. Translating it yields CASSLRGGLEAFF. The chain links TRBV11-3 to TRBJ1-1, with D possibly matching TRBD1 (6 bases). CDR1 SGHNT and CDR2 YENEEA come from the germline V gene. The V and J ends lost 2 bases and 7 bases respectively, with 11 bases between them. The CDR3 runs to 13 residues.

The rearrangement joins TRBV6-5 to TRBJ2-7, with 8 bases fitting TRBD2. Per germline, CDR1 MNHEY and CDR2 SVGAGI. The CDR3 is 14 residues long. The V segment lost 0 bases and the J segment 6 bases; nucleotides outside the gene matches: 4. CDR3 nucleotide sequence: TGTGCCAGCAGTTACTCGGGACTAGTAGGCGAGCAGTACTTC. Encoded protein: CASSYSGLVGEQYF.

V is TRBV7-9 and J is TRBJ1-2; D gene unclear. The V end was cut by 6 bases, the J end by 2 bases, with 10 bases between. Germline V gene sequence: CDR1 SEHNR, CDR2 FQNEAQ (reference sequence). The CDR3 is made up of 13 amino acids. The CDR3 sequence is CASRRASNYGYTF. The CDR3 DNA is TGTGCCAGCAGACGGGCCTCGAACTATGGCTACACCTTC.

This chain uses TRBV5-1 with TRBJ2-1; D ambiguous. The CDR3 sequence is 15 residues long. V was cut by 6 bases and J by 5 bases, with 18 bases left in between. From germline, CDR1 is SGHRS and CDR2 YFSETQ. The CDR3 loop is CASTHSLNVHNEQFF. CDR3 coding DNA: TGCGCCAGCACCCATTCCCTAAATGTGCACAATGAGCAGTTCTTC.

The V and J genes are TRBV11-2 and TRBJ2-7; D uncertain. Trimming cost V 4 bases and J 7 bases, with 14 bases left between them. The CDR3 sequence is 13 residues long. Germline V gives CDR1 SGHAT, CDR2 FQNNGV. Here the CDR3 DNA reads TGTGCCAGCAGCTCAAAAGGGTTGGGGGAGCAGTACTTC. Translating it yields CASSSKGLGEQYF. The variable domain in full, completed from reference TRBV11-2 and TRBJ2-7, reads EAGVAQSPRYKIIEKRQSVAFWCNPISGHATLYWYQQILGQGPKLLIQFQNNGVVDDSQLPKDRFSAERLKGVDSTLKIQPAKLEDSAVYLCASSSKGLGEQYFGPGTRLTVT.

This chain connects TRBV18 to TRBJ2-3; D is ambiguous. The germline CDR1 and CDR2 sequences are KGHSH and LQKENI. The CDR3 is 14 amino acids. Trimming stripped 3 bases from V and 4 bases from J, with 11 bases between. The DNA for the CDR3 is TGTGCCAGCTCACCGACGGACGGCGCAGATACGCAGTATTTT. This codes for CASSPTDGADTQYF.

V is TRBV5-6 and J is TRBJ2-3; 8 bases align to TRBD2. This CDR3 has 16 residues. The trim removed 4 bases at V and 0 bases at J, leaving 7 bases unmatched. Germline V gives CDR1 SGHDT, CDR2 YYEEEE. The CDR3 sequence: CASSPPLAGSTDTQYF. The DNA for the CDR3 is TGTGCCAGCAGCCCCCCATTAGCGGGGAGCACAGATACGCAGTATTTT.

This chain connects TRBV4-2 to TRBJ1-2; D is unresolved. V was shortened by 1 base and J by 0 bases, with 3 bases between the two germline ends. Looked up from germline, CDR1 is LGHNA and CDR2 is YNFKEQ. The CDR3 totals 13 residues. CDR3: CASSQAANYGYTF. The CDR3 DNA reads TGTGCCAGCAGCCAAGCGGCTAACTATGGCTACACCTTC.

The V call is TRBV18, the J call TRBJ1-3, with D possibly being TRBD1 (6 bases). The V end was cut by 5 bases, the J end by 1 base, with 15 bases between. This CDR3 region has 16 residues. Germline V CDR1 and CDR2: KGHSH, LQKENI. The CDR3 DNA is TGTGCCAGCTCAGCAAAAACAGGGCTGTCTGGAAACACCATATATTTT. Translated: CASSAKTGLSGNTIYF.

The rearrangement uses TRBV7-8 and TRBJ2-5; D gene unclear. CDR1 SGHVS and CDR2 FQNEAQ come from the germline V gene. With 1 base removed from V and 5 bases from J, the gap between germline ends came to 8 bases. The CDR3 spans 13 residues. Here the CDR3 reads CASSLGARETQYF. CDR3 coding DNA: TGTGCCAGCAGCTTAGGTGCTCGGGAGACCCAGTACTTC.

CDR3 loop: CASSLGTARDYEQYF. The CDR3 DNA sequence: TGCGCCAGCAGCTTAGGGACAGCAAGAGACTACGAGCAGTACTTC. The chain joins TRBV5-1 to TRBJ2-7, with 7 bases fitting TRBD1. Germline V CDR1 and CDR2: SGHRS, YFSETQ. The V and J ends lost 2 bases and 3 bases, in that order; junction bases with no gene match: 8. This CDR3 comprises 15 residues.

The V and J genes are TRBV6-1 and TRBJ2-7; no clear D. V was cut by 2 bases and J by 2 bases, with 7 bases left in between. This CDR3 has 13 amino acids. Germline loops: CDR1 MNHNS, CDR2 SASEGT. The CDR3 DNA reads as TGTGCCAGCAGTGAAAATGGGGCCTACGAGCAGTACTTC. Translated, it gives CASSENGAYEQYF.

The chain combines TRBV5-1 with TRBJ2-2, with a tentative D call TRBD1 (5 bases). Trimming pared 1 base from V and 1 base from J, leaving 14 bases between. The CDR3 runs to 17 residues. Looked up from germline, CDR1 is SGHRS and CDR2 is YFSETQ. The CDR3 loop is CASSLIQGSLNTGELFF. The CDR3 nucleotides are TGCGCCAGCAGCTTGATTCAGGGCTCTTTGAACACCGGGGAGCTGTTTTTT.

This clone turned up a few times. The V call is TRBV30, the J call TRBJ2-1, with 8 bases matching TRBD2. The CDR3 sequence is 20 residues long. The V gene's germline CDR1 is GTSNPN and CDR2 SVGIG (reference sequence). V lost 2 bases, J lost 0 bases, and 18 bases stayed unmatched. CDR3 DNA sequence: TGTGCCTGGAGTTCGAGACTAGCGTCGGCCCGCATCGGCTCCTACAATGAGCAGTTCTTC. Translating gives CAWSSRLASARIGSYNEQFF.